This T cell receptor (beta chain) was sequenced for a study of regulatory T cells in long-lasting Graves disease. In the study overall: Persistent cases took antithyroid drugs over 5 years and stayed TSH receptor antibody positive.

Study outcomes and limitations: More public clonotypes were shared by persistent patients (around 3,000) than by new patients (more than 950). Preferential use of TRBV28, TRBJ1-2 and TRBJ2-5 was seen in persistent disease.

Time point denoted: persistent/refractory GD, antithyroid drugs over 5 years with positive TRAb. After RNA was extracted from PBMCs, the TCR library was made from it. A blood draw put around 9 milliliters of peripheral blood into EDTA tubes. For this clonotype: Its antigen is as yet unknown.

CDR3 regions were amplified by Arm-PCR using iRepertoire HTBI primers to build TCR beta libraries. One entry per CDR3 protein, called by TCRdb with MiXCR from the multiplex PCR reads. Seen here are 400,000 to 600,000 distinct CDR3 sequences, approximately 21% observed once, and the top ten hold roughly 7.1%. V lost 2 bases and J lost 4, with 14 bases in between. The CDR3 consists of 15 residues. Germline V gene sequence: CDR1 PRHDT, CDR2 FYEKMQ (reference sequence). The V call is TRBV13, the J call TRBJ1-1; no firm D call. The sample here was peripheral blood mononuclear cells (PBMCs), taken when the disease was refractory, from a patient treated with antithyroid drugs. This TCR was recovered from a female donor with Graves disease. The DNA for the CDR3 is TGTGCCAGCAGCTTAAGGGTCCTCCTGGGCACTGAAGCTTTCTTT. Its protein product is CASSLRVLLGTEAFF.